This is a list of T cell receptor beta chains from one sample in a study of T cell responses to AZD1222 COVID-19 vaccine. TCRdb's copy holds only in-frame clones and misses some; the assay was immunoSEQ multiplex PCR. Of approximately 84,000 clones in the sample, approximately 83% were seen once. The material was peripheral blood, obtained 28 days after the second AZD1222 dose. The origin of the receptors is an adult who received the AZD1222 COVID-19 vaccine. Each CDR3 is given with its conserved first and last residue.

CDR3 protein: CASSSFPAGNQPQHF
V gene: TRBV28

CDR3 protein: CASSSSGGTGELFF
V gene: TRBV11-3

CDR3 protein: CASSQLGRGPSNTGELFF
V gene: TRBV7-3

CDR3 protein: CATSRDHGTSSDTQYF
V gene: TRBV15

CDR3 protein: CASSSRQLEAFF
V gene: TRBV7-9

CDR3 protein: CAWRSWVRVPGRGNSPLHF
V gene: TRBV30

CDR3 protein: CASSLVSGKETQYF
V gene: TRBV7-9

CDR3 protein: CASSLAGGTVGTGELFF
V gene: TRBV7-9

CDR3 protein: CASFRGTGELFF
V gene: TRBV6-5

CDR3 protein: CASTLGRGGTGELFF
V gene: TRBV21-1

CDR3 protein: CASSLDREETQYF
V gene: TRBV11-2

CDR3 protein: CASSPDRGRSPLHF
V gene: TRBV19

CDR3 protein: CASSLGTAISGNTIYF
V gene: TRBV11-2

CDR3 protein: CASSFGQGAFYEQYF
V gene: TRBV6-5

CDR3 protein: CASSQGRPTVATNEKLFF
V gene: TRBV4-1

CDR3 protein: CASSFRAGTGLEKLFF
V gene: TRBV5-6

CDR3 protein: CASSLGLPPYEQYF
V gene: TRBV27

CDR3 protein: CASGGGRSTDTQYF
V gene: TRBV7-2

CDR3 protein: CASSQTGTGLMNTEAFF
V gene: TRBV27

CDR3 protein: CASSDRGVNTEAFF
V gene: TRBV2

CDR3 protein: CASSPSKSSDTQYF
V gene: TRBV5-4

CDR3 protein: CASSRWTGGIIEAFF
V gene: TRBV5-8

CDR3 protein: CASFFGGTGELFF
V gene: TRBV28

CDR3 protein: CASSGPGGKNSPLHF
V gene: TRBV9

CDR3 protein: CASSLAGQRIYGYTF
V gene: TRBV5-5

CDR3 protein: CASSQGRDTQYF
V gene: TRBV4-2

CDR3 protein: CASSYRTGVTQYF
V gene: TRBV6-6

CDR3 protein: CASSLGAGENFGYGYTF
V gene: TRBV5-1

CDR3 protein: CASSVAGGGAYETQYF
V gene: TRBV9

CDR3 protein: CASTSSGATEAFF
V gene: TRBV13

CDR3 protein: CASSLGSNQPQHF
V gene: TRBV11-2

CDR3 protein: CSVEVTGANVLTF
V gene: TRBV29-1

CDR3 protein: CASGGGVAGNTIYF
V gene: TRBV12-5